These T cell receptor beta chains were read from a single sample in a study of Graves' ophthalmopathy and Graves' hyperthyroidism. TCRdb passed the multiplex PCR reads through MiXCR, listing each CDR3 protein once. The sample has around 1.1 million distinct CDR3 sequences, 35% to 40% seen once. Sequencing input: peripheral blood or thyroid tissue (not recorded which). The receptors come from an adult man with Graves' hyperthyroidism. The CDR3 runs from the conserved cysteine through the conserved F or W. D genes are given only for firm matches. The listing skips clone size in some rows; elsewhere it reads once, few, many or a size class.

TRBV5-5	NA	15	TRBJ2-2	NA	TGTGCCAGCAGCTTGAAGGGTTTGTCGACCGGGGAGCTGTTTTTT	CASSLKGLSTGELFF
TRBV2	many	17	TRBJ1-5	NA	TGTGCCAGCAGCGTACCGACGGGACAATTGCCAAGTCAGCCCCAGCATTTT	CASSVPTGQLPSQPQHF
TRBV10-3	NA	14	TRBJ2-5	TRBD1	TGTGCCATCAGTGATACAGGGGGAAAAGAGACCCAGTACTTC	CAISDTGGKETQYF
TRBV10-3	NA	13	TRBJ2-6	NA	TGTGCCATCAGTGAGTCCGGGGCCAACGTCCTGACTTTC	CAISESGANVLTF
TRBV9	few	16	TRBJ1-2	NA	TGTGCCAGCAGCACTAACCAGGGAATCCTCGACTATGGCTACACCTTC	CASSTNQGILDYGYTF
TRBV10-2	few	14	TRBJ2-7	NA	TGCGCCAGCAAACCGAGCATCGCTACCTACGAGCAGTACTTC	CASKPSIATYEQYF
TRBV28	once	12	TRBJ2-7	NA	TGTGCCAGCGGCCATCAGGCTCTCGAGCAGTACTTC	CASGHQALEQYF
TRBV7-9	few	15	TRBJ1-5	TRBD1	TGTGCCAGTACCCAATCAAACAGGGGGCGTCAGCCCCAGCATTTT	CASTQSNRGRQPQHF
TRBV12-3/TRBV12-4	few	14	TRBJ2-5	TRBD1	TGTGCCAGCAGTCCCCAACCCGGGACAGGGACCCAGTACTTC	CASSPQPGTGTQYF
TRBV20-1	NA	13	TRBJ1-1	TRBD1	TGCAGTGCACAAGGACAGGCGAACACTGAAGCTTTCTTT	CSAQGQANTEAFF
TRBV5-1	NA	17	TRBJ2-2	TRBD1	TGCGCCAGCAGCTTCGGCAAGGGACAGGACAACACCGGGGAGCTGTTTTTT	CASSFGKGQDNTGELFF
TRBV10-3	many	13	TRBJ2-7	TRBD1	TGTGCCATCGGACAGGAGAACACCTACGAGCAGTACTTC	CAIGQENTYEQYF
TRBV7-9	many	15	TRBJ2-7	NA	TGTGCCAGCAGCCCCCAAGTGCAGGGAAACTACGAGCAGTACTTC	CASSPQVQGNYEQYF
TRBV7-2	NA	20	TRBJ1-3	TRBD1	TGTGCCAGCAGCTTACACCCCCCGACAGGGATGGGGGGATCTGGAAACACCATATATTTT	CASSLHPPTGMGGSGNTIYF
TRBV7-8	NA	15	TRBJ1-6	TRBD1	TGTGCCAGCAGTTACCTGGACAGGAAGGATTCACCCCTCCACTTT	CASSYLDRKDSPLHF
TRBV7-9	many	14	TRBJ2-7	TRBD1	TGTGCCGGAACTCCGGGACAGAAAGAGCACGAGCAGTACTTC	CAGTPGQKEHEQYF
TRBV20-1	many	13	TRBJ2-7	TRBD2	TGCAGTGCTAGCCTCGGAAGGGAGGGCGAGCAGTACTTC	CSASLGREGEQYF
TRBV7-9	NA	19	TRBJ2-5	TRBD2	TGTGCCAGCAGCCCTGGGACTAGCGGATCCCACCGAGAACAAGAGACCCAGTACTTC	CASSPGTSGSHREQETQYF
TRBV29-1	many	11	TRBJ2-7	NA	TGCAGCGTTGTGTGGTCCTACGAGCAGTACTTC	CSVVWSYEQYF
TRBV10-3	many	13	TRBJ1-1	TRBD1	TGTGCCACTCAAGGGACAGGGAACACTGAAGCTTTCTTT	CATQGTGNTEAFF
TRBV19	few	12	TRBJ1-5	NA	TGTGCCAGTACCCGGGGGGATCAGCCCCAGCATTTT	CASTRGDQPQHF
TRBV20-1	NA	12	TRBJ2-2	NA	TGCAGTGCTAGACAGGGATCGGGGGAGCTGTTTTTT	CSARQGSGELFF
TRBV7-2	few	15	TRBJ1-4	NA	TGTGCCAGCAGCTTATCTGGGGGGACTAATGAAAAACTGTTTTTT	CASSLSGGTNEKLFF
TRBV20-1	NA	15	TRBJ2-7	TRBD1	TGCAGTGCTAGAGATCTTAGCAGGGGGCCGTACGAGCAGTACTTC	CSARDLSRGPYEQYF
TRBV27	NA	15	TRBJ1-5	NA	TGTGCCAGCAGTTTATTGGCTGGAAATAATCAGCCCCAGCATTTT	CASSLLAGNNQPQHF
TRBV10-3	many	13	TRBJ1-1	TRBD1	TGTGCCAGCCAGGGGGCAGGAAGCACTGAAGCTTTCTTT	CASQGAGSTEAFF
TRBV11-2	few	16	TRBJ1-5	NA	TGTGCCAGCAGCTTAGAAGGGGTGGCTCGCAATCAGCCCCAGCATTTT	CASSLEGVARNQPQHF
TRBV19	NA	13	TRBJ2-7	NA	TGTGCCAGTAGCCTCAGGTCTTCCTACGAGCGGTACTTC	CASSLRSSYERYF
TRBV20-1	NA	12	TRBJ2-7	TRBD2	TGCAGGTGGGGGACTAGCGGCTACGAGCAGTACTTC	CRWGTSGYEQYF
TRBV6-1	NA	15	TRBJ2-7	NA	TGTGCCAGCAGCCCACGACGGGGCTCGGGAAACGAGCATTACTTC	CASSPRRGSGNEHYF
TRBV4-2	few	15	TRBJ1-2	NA	TGTGCCAGCAGCCGGACTGACGAGAGGGACTATGGCTACACCTTC	CASSRTDERDYGYTF
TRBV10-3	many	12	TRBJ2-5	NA	TGTGCCGCGACGGACACGGAAGAGACCCAGTACTTC	CAATDTEETQYF
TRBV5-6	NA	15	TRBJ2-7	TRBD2	TGTGCCAGCAGCATCGGGAATCCGGGAGGATACGAGCAGTACTTC	CASSIGNPGGYEQYF
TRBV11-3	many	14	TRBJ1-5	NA	TGTGCCAGCAGCTTACCCATTAGCAATCAGCCCCAGCATTTT	CASSLPISNQPQHF
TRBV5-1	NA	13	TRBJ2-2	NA	TGCGCCAGCGGAGACGTGAACACCGGGGAGCTGTTTTTT	CASGDVNTGELFF
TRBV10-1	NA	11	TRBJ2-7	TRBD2	TGTGCCACCTACGCTAGCGGCGAGCAGTACTTC	CATYASGEQYF
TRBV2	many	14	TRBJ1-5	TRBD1	TGTGCCAGCAGTGTGGGGACAGGGGCTGGGGTACAGCATTTT	CASSVGTGAGVQHF
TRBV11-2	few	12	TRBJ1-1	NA	TGTGCCAGCAGCTTATATACGGCTGAAGCTTTCTTT	CASSLYTAEAFF
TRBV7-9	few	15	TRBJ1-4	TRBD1	TGTGCCAGCAGCTTAGATGGACAGGGGGCGTCGGGACTGTTTTTT	CASSLDGQGASGLFF
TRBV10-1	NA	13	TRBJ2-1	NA	TGCGCCAGCAGCCGGGACCAACCCCCGGAGCAGTTCTTC	CASSRDQPPEQFF
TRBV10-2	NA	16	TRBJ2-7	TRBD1	TGCGCCAGCAGTGACTCCGGACAGGGGGAAAGCTACGAGCAGTACTTC	CASSDSGQGESYEQYF
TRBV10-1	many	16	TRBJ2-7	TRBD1	TGCGCCAGCGGCTTCTGTAGGACAGGATTAGCCTACGAGCAGTACTTC	CASGFCRTGLAYEQYF
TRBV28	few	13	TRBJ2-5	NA	TGTGCCAGCAGTTTTGGGGGAACGGAGACCCAGTACTTC	CASSFGGTETQYF
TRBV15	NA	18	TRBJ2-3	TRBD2	TGTGCCACCAGCAGAGATCCTCTTGGGCGGGGGAGCACAGATACGCAGTATTTT	CATSRDPLGRGSTDTQYF
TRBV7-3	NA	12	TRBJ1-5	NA	TGTGCCAGCAGTTTCGGGGCCCAGCCCCAGCATTTT	CASSFGAQPQHF
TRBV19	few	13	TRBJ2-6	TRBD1	TGTGCCAGTAGTACGGAAGGGACAGACACTGAAGCTTTC	CASSTEGTDTEAF
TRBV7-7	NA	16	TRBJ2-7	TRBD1	TGTGCCAGCAGCTTAGCATGGGACAGGGGAGGCTACGAGCAGTACTTC	CASSLAWDRGGYEQYF
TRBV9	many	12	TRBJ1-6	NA	TGTGCCAGCAGCGTTCTGGGTTCACCCCTCCACTTT	CASSVLGSPLHF
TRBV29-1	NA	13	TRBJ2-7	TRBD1	TGCAGCGTTTACGGACAGGGGTCCTACGAGCAGTACTTC	CSVYGQGSYEQYF
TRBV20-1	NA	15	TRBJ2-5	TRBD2	TGCAGTCTGGGACTAGCGGGAGTAGGGATAAAGACCCAGTACTTC	CSLGLAGVGIKTQYF
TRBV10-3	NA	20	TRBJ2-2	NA	TGTGCCATCAGTGAGTTCCCAGGTTCTGATTTTTCCGCGAACACCGGGGAGCTGTTTTTT	CAISEFPGSDFSANTGELFF
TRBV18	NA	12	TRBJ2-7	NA	TGTGCCAGCTCACCATTCGAGAACGAGCAGTACTTC	CASSPFENEQYF